This T cell receptor beta chain was recovered during a study of regulatory T cells in long-lasting Graves disease. Arm-PCR with iRepertoire HTBI primers amplified the CDR3 regions for these TCR beta libraries. Each CDR3 protein is one row after TCRdb ran MiXCR on the multiplex PCR reads. This sample has roughly 500,000 distinct CDR3 sequences, with about 22% found just once. Time point in this sample: persistent/refractory GD, antithyroid drugs over 5 years with positive TRAb. RNA extracted from PBMCs served as the sequencing template. EDTA tubes collected 7.5 to 9 milliliters of peripheral blood. This clonotype occurred a few times. V shed 1 base, J shed 5 bases, and the junction held 7 bases outside the gene matches. This CDR3 comprises 15 residues.

The chain carries TRBV12-3 or TRBV12-4 and TRBJ1-1; TRBD1 agrees at 7 bases. The sequencing here drew on peripheral blood mononuclear cells (PBMCs), taken when the disease was refractory, from a patient treated with antithyroid drugs. The sequence was collected from a female donor with Graves disease. This CDR3 reads CASSLGLQGGTEAFF. The CDR3, as DNA: TGTGCCAGCAGTTTAGGGTTGCAGGGGGGAACTGAAGCTTTCTTT.